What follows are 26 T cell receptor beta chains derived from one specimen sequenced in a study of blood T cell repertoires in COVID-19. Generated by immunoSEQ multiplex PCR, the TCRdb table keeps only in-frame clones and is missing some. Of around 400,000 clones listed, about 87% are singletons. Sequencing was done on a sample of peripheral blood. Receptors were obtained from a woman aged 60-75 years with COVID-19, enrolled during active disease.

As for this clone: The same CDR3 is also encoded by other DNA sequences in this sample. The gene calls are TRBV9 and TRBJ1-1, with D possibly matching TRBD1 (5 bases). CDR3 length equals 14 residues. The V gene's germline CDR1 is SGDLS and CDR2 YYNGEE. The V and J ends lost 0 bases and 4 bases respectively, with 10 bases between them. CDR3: CASSVVGGATEAFF. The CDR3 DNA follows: TGTGCCAGCAGCGTAGTGGGCGGGGCCACTGAAGCTTTCTTT.

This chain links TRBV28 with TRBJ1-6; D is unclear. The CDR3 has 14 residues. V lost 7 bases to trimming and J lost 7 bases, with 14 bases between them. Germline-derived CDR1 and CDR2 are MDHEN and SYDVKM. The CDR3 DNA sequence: TGTGCCAGCAAGCCGGGATCCATCAATTCACCCCTCCACTTT. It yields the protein CASKPGSINSPLHF.

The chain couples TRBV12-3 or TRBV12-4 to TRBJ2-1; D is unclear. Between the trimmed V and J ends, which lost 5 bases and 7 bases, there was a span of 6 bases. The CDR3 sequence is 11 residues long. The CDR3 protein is CASSQNNEQFF. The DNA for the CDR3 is TGTGCCAGCAGTCAAAATAATGAGCAGTTCTTC.

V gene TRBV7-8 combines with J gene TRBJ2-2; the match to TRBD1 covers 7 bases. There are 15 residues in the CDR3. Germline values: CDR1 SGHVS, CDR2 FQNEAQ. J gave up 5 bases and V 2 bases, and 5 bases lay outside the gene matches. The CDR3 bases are TGTGCCAGCAGCTTATACAGGGGAAAAACCGGGGAGCTGTTTTTT. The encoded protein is CASSLYRGKTGELFF.

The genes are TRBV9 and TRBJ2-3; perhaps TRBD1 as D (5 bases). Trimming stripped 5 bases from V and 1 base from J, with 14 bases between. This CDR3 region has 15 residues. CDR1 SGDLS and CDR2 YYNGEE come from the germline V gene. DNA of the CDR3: TGTGCCAGCAGTGAACAGGTAGAGGGCACAGATACGCAGTATTTT. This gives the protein CASSEQVEGTDTQYF.

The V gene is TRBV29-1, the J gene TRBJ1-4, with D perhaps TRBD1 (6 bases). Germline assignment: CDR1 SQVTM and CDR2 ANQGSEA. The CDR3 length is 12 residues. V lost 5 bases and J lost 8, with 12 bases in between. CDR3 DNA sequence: TGCAGCGTTCCAGGGCAGGGGGAAAAACTGTTTTTT. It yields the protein CSVPGQGEKLFF.

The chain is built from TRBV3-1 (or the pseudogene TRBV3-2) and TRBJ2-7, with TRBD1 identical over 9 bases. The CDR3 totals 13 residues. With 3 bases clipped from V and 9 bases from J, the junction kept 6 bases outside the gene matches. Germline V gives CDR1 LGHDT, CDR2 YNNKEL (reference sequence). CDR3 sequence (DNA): TGTGCCAGCAGCCAGGCGACAGGGGGGCCGCAGTACTTC. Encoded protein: CASSQATGGPQYF.

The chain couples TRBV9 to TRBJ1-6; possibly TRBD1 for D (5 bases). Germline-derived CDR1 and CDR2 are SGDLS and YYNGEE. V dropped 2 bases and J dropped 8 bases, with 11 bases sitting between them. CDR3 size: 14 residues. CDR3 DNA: TGTGCCAGCAGCGTGCAGGGTAGGGATTCACCCCTCCACTTT. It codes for CASSVQGRDSPLHF.

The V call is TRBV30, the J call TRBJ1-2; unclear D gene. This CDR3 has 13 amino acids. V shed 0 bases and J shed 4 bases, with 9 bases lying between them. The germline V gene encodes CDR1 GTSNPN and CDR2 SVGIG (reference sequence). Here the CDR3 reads CAWSVQGGYGYTF. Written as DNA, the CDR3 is TGTGCCTGGAGTGTACAAGGAGGCTATGGCTACACCTTC.

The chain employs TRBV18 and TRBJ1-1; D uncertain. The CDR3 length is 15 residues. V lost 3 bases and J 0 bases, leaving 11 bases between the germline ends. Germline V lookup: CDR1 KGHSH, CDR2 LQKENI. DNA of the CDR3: TGTGCCAGCTCACCCCCACAACCCATGAACACTGAAGCTTTCTTT. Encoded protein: CASSPPQPMNTEAFF.

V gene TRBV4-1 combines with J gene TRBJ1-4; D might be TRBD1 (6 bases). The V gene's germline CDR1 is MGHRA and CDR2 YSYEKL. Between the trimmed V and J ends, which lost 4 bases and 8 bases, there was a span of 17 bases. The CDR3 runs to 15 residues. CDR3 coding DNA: TGCGCCAGCAGCCTGACAGGCCCCCTAGGCGAAAAACTGTTTTTT. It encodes CASSLTGPLGEKLFF.

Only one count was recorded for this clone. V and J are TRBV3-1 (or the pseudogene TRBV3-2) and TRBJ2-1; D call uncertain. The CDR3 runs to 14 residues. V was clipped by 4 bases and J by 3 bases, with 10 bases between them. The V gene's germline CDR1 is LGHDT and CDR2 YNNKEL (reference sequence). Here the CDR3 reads CASSPHRNYNEQFF. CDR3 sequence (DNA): TGTGCCAGCAGCCCCCACAGAAACTACAATGAGCAGTTCTTC.

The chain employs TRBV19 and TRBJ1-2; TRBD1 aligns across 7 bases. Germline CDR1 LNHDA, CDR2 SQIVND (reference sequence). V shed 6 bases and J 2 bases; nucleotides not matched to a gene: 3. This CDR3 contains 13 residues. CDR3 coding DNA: TGTGCCAGTAGACCGACAGGGAACTATGGCTACACCTTC. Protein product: CASRPTGNYGYTF.

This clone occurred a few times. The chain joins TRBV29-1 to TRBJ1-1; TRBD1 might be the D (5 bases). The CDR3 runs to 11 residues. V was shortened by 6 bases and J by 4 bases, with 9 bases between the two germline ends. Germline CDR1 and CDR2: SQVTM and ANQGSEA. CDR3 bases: TGCAGCGTCTACAGGACCACTGAAGCTTTCTTT. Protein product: CSVYRTTEAFF.

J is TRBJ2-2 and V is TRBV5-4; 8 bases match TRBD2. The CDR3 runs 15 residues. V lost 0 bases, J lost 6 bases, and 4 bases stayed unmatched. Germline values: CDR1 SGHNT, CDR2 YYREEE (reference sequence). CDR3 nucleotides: TGTGCCAGCAGCTTGGGCGGGGGGCCCCCCGGGGAGCTGTTTTTT. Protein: CASSLGGGPPGELFF.

The DNA for the CDR3 is TGTGCCAGCTCACCACCGTCCAAGGTTAGCCTGAGTGAGCAGTTCTTC. Its protein is CASSPPSKVSLSEQFF. This chain links TRBV18 with TRBJ2-1; no definite D call. CDR3 length: 16 amino acids. CDR1 is KGHSH, CDR2 LQKENI, per germline. The V gene lost 0 bases and the J gene lost 9 bases, with 18 bases spanning the gap.

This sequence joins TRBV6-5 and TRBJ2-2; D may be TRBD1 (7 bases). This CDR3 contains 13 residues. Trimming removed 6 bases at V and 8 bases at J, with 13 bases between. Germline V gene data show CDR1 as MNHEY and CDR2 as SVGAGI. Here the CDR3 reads CASRAGGSGELFF. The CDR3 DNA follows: TGTGCCAGCAGGGCAGGGGGGTCGGGGGAGCTGTTTTTT.

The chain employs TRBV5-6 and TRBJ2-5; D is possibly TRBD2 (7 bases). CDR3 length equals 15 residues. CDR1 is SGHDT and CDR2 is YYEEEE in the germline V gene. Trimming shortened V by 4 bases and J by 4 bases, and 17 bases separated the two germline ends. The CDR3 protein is CASSGTGWGGETQYF. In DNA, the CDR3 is TGTGCCAGCAGCGGAACAGGGTGGGGGGGAGAGACCCAGTACTTC.

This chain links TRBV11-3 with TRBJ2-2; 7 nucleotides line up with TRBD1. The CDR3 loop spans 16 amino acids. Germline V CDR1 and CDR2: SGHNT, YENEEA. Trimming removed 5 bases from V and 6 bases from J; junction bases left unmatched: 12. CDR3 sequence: CASSQLGKQGSGELFF. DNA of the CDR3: TGTGCCAGCAGCCAACTTGGCAAACAGGGGTCCGGGGAGCTGTTTTTT.

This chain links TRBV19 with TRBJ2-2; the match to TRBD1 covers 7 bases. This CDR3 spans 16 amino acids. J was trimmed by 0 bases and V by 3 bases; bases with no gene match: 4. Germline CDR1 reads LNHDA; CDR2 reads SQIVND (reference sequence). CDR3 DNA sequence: TGTGCCAGTAGTATCAGAGGGGGCGCGAACACCGGGGAGCTGTTTTTT. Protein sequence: CASSIRGGANTGELFF.

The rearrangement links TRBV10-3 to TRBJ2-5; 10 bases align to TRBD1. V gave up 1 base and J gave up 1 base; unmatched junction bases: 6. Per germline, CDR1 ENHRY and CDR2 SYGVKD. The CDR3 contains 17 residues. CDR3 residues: CAISELGTGASQETQYF. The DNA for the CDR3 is TGTGCCATCAGTGAGTTGGGGACAGGGGCCTCCCAAGAGACCCAGTACTTC.

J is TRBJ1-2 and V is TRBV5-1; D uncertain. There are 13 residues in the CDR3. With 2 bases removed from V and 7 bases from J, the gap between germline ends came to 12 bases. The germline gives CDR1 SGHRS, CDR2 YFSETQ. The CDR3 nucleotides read TGCGCCAGCAGCTTTAATAATGGAGGTGGCTACACCTTC. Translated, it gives CASSFNNGGGYTF.

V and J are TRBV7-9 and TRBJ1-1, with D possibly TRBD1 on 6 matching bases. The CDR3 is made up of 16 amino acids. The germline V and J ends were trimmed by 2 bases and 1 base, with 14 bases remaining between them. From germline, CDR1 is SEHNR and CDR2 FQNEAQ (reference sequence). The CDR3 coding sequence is TGTGCCAGCAGCTTATATCAGGGGCTCTCGAACACTGAAGCTTTCTTT. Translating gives CASSLYQGLSNTEAFF.

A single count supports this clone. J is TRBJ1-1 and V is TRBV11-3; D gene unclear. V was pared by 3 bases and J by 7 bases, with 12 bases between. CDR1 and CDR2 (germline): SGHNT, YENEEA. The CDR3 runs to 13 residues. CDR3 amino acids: CASSLGDGNEAFF. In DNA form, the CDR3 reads TGTGCCAGCAGCTTGGGCGACGGCAATGAAGCTTTCTTT.

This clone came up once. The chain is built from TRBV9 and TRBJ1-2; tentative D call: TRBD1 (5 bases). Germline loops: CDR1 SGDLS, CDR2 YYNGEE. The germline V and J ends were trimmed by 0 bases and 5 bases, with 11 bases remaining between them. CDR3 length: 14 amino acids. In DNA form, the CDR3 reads TGTGCCAGCAGCGTAGTAGGGGCGACATATGGCTACACCTTC. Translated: CASSVVGATYGYTF. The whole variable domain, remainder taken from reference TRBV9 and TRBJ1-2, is DSGVTQTPKHLITATGQRVTLRCSPRSGDLSVYWYQQSLDQGLQFLIQYYNGEERAKGNILERFSAQQFPDLHSELNLSSLELGDSALYFCASSVVGATYGYTFGSGTRLTVV.

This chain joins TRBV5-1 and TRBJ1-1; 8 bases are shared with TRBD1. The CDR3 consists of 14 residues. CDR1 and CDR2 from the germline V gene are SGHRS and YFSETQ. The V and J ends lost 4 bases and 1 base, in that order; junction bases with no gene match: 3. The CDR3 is CASSRDRGNTEAFF. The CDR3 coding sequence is TGCGCCAGCAGCCGAGACAGGGGGAACACTGAAGCTTTCTTT.